This T cell receptor beta chain was retrieved from a study of cytomegalovirus exposure and HLA in healthy donors. With 2 bases removed from V and 1 base from J, the gap between germline ends came to 15 bases. The CDR3 is 16 residues long. This clone turned up a few times. The PCR made use of 60 Vbeta and 13 Jbeta primers. Sequencing was performed with immunoSEQ multiplex PCR; in TCRdb, only in-frame clones are kept and a portion is missing. The data contain roughly 90,000 clones, 60% to 85% of them singletons. The material sequenced was PBMCs. This receptor was taken from a woman aged 35 to 49 in good health and CMV-seropositive. The chain employs TRBV5-3 and TRBJ1-1, with D tentatively TRBD1 (5 bases). TRBV5-3 has ORF status, its function being uncertain. CDR3 in amino acids: CARSFTGYETNTEAFF. The CDR3 DNA reads as TGTGCCAGAAGCTTCACAGGATATGAAACGAACACTGAAGCTTTCTTT.